This TCR beta chain was identified during a study of vaccination effects on CD4 cells after COVID-19. Data came from immunoSEQ multiplex PCR; TCRdb stores just in-frame clones and leaves some out. The table records 25,000 or so clones, around 70% of them present only once. ViraFEST assay sequencing came after antigen-specific CD4+ T cells were expanded with viral peptide pools. Once cultured for roughly ten days, the cells underwent separation to obtain CD4+ T cells. Participants got two doses of BNT162b2 or mRNA-1273 vaccine. Nucleocapsid antibodies were negative in the vaccine recipients, who had never had SARS-CoV-2 infection. Researchers reported culturing more than 1.5 million PBMC in each well, adding 8 to 10 IU/ml IL-2 and 10 ug/ml peptides. Cultures received IL-2 medium that replaced half the medium on days 3 and 7. The table lists this clone with a count of one. Its specificity is unknown.

CDR3 size: 12 residues. V lost 4 bases, J lost 8 bases, and 6 bases lay in between. Sample: CD4+ T cells from PBMCs cultured with SARS-CoV-2 spike peptides, taken after COVID-19 vaccination. The TCR was taken from a human donor who received a COVID-19 vaccine. This sequence joins TRBV12-3 or TRBV12-4 and TRBJ1-6; D gene ambiguous. This chain's CDR3 is CASSSRHSPLHF. As DNA, the CDR3 is TGTGCCAGCAGTTCAAGACATTCACCCCTCCACTTT.